The sequence of this TCR beta chain was determined in a study of regulatory T cells in long-lasting Graves disease. Looked up from germline, CDR1 is SGHVS and CDR2 is FNYEAQ. V lost 4 bases, J lost 0 bases, and 20 bases lay in between. The CDR3 loop spans 18 amino acids. With iRepertoire HTBI primers and Arm-PCR of CDR3 regions, TCR beta libraries were built. MiXCR, run by TCRdb on the multiplex PCR reads, gives a single entry per CDR3 protein. The sample contains 400,000 to 550,000 distinct CDR3 sequences, under 15% of which appear only once. This clonotype was seen repeatedly, ten times or more. Regarding time point: newly diagnosed GD, antithyroid drugs for less than 3 months. Isolated PBMC RNA provided the starting material for the TCR library. These data were also filed under a second study, of T cells in Graves' hyperthyroidism and ophthalmopathy. That source adds: Blood samples included most of the expanded thyroid clonotypes exceeding 0.001.

The rearrangement uses TRBV7-6 and TRBJ2-3; D is possibly TRBD2 (5 bases). Source: peripheral blood mononuclear cells (PBMCs), taken at new diagnosis, from a patient treated with antithyroid drugs. The TCR sequence derives from a woman aged 30 to 39 with Graves disease. CDR3 coding DNA: TGTGCCAGCAGCTCTCCCCGGAGCGGAGATTATAGCACAGATACGCAGTATTTT. This translates into CASSSPRSGDYSTDTQYF.